Listed below are T cell receptor beta chains from one sample, sequenced in a study of T cells expressing NK-cell markers. TCRdb reanalyzed the 5' RACE reads and collapses them to one entry per CDR3 protein, without DNA. This sample's table has about 160,000 distinct CDR3 sequences. The sequencing input was blood T cells: a sorted CD56 or NKG2C T cell subset, CD4+ or CD8+ T cells, or bulk PBMC T cells (not recorded which). The receptors were sampled from a woman between 18 and 69 years old in good health. Each CDR3 is given with its conserved first and last residue.

TRBV5-1	TRBJ2-6	CASRGAAGANVLTF
TRBV5-6	TRBJ2-7	CASSTQGFGEQYF
TRBV20-1	TRBJ2-3	CSVGTISTDTQYF
TRBV5-1	TRBJ2-7	CASSLTGQGEYEQYF
TRBV27	TRBJ2-1	CASTKYPGQKYNEQFF
TRBV29-1	TRBJ1-1	CSVGRQPPMNTEAFF
TRBV3-1	TRBJ1-4	CASRNTRQSKEKLFF
TRBV5-1	TRBJ2-5	CASSLGVRDRAETQYF
TRBV7-3	TRBJ2-3	CASSQVSTDTQYF
TRBV11-2	TRBJ2-5	CASSLKNSQYF
TRBV27	TRBJ1-1	CASSFTKSAKEAFF
TRBV20-1	TRBJ1-5	CSAIWQGPLGQPQHF
TRBV5-1	TRBJ2-1	CASSWLGQSDEQFF
TRBV12-3/TRBV12-4	TRBJ1-5	CASSHRASFQGATSNQPQHF
TRBV21-1	TRBJ2-7	CASSARLKTVRYEQYF
TRBV5-6	TRBJ1-1	CASSFRGGTEAFF
TRBV15	TRBJ2-1	CATSRYYQRQFF
TRBV5-6	TRBJ1-5	CASSLGTGIGQPQHF
TRBV29-1	TRBJ2-3	CSVDLGRRADTQYF
TRBV5-1	TRBJ2-2	CASSSVLNTGELFF
TRBV7-3	TRBJ2-3	CASSPLAGSGNTQYF
TRBV2	TRBJ2-1	CASSEVDRRADEQFF
TRBV21-1	TRBJ1-3	CASNKARGSGNTIYF